The T cell receptor (beta chain) described here comes from a study of blood T cell repertoires in COVID-19. Across the whole study: The United States, Italy and Spain were the sources of the acute and convalescent COVID-19 samples. PBMCs, B-cell-depleted T cells, or T cells provided the cDNA or gDNA that made up the material.

In the authors' workflow: Reference gene primers were amplified, and this amplification served to estimate nucleated cell counts. Libraries were prepared by immunoSEQ multiplex PCR; TCRdb keeps only in-frame clonotypes and omits some of them. V and J calls and clone size are copied from that table; D and trimming were computed from the DNA. The table has about 170,000 clones, 85% to 90% seen once. This CDR3 contains 14 residues. Germline V lookup: CDR1 MNHEY, CDR2 SVGEGT. V gave up 1 base and J gave up 4 bases, with 10 bases separating them. Patients in Seattle were enrolled during active infection, then followed longitudinally.

The sequencing sample was made of peripheral blood. The chain couples TRBV6-2 or TRBV6-3 to TRBJ2-5; possibly TRBD2 for D (6 bases). This receptor was identified in a woman older than 75 with COVID-19, enrolled during active disease. The CDR3 DNA follows: TGTGCCAGCAGTTACTGGGAGGTCGGAGAGACCCAGTACTTC. Translating it yields CASSYWEVGETQYF.